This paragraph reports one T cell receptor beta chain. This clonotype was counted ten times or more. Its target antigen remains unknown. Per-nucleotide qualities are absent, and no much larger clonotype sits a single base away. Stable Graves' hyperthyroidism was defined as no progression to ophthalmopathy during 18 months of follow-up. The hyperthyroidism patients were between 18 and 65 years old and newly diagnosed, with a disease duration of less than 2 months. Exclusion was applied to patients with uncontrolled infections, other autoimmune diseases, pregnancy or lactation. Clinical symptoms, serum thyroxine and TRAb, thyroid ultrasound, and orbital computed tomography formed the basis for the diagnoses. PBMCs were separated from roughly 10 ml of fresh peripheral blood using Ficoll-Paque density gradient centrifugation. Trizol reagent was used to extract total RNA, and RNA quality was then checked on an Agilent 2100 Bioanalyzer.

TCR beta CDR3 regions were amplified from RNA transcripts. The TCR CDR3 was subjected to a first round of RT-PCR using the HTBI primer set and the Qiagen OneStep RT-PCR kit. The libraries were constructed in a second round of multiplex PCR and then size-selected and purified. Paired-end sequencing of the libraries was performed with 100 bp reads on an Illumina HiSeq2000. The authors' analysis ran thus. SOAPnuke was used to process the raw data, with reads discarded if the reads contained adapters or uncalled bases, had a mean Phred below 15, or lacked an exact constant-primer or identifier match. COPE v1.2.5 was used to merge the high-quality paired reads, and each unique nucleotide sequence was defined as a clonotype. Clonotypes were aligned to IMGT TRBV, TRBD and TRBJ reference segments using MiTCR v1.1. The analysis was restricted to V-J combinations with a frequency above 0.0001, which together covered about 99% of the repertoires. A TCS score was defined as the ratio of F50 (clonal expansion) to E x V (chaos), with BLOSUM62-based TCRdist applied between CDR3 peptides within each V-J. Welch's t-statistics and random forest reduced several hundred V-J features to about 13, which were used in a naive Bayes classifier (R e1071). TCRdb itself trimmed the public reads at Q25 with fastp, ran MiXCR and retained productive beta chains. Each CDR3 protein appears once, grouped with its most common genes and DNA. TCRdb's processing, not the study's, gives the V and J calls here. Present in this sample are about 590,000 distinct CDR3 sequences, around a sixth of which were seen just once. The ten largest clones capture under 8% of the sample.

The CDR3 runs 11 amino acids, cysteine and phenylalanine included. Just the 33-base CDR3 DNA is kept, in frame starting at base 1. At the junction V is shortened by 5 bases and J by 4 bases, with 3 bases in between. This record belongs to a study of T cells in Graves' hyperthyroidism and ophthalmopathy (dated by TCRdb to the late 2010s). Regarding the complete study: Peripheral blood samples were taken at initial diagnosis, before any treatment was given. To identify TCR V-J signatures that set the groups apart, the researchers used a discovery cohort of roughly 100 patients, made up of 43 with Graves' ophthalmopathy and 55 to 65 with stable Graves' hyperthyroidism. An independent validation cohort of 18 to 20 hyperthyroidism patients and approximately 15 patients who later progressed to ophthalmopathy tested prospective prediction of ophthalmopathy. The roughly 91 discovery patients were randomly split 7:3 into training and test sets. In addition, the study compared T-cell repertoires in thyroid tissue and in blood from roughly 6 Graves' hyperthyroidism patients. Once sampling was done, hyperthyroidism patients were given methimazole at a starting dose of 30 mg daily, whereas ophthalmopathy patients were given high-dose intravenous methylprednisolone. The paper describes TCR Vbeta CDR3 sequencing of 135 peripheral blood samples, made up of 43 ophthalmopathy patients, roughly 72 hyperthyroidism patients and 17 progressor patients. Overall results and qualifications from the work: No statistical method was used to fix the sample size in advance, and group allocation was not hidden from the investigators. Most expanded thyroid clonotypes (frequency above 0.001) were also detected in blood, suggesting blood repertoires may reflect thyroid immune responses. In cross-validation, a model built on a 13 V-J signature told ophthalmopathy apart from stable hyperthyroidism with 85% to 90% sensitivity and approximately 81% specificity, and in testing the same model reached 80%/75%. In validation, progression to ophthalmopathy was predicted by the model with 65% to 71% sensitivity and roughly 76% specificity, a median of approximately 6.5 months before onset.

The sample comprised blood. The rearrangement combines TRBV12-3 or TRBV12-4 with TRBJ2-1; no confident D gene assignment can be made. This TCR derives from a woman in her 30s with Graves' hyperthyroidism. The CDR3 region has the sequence CASSKYNEQFF. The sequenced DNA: TGTGCCAGCAGTAAATACAATGAGCAGTTCTTC.